These T cell receptor beta chains were read from a single sample in a study of preoperative IRX-2 immunotherapy in early breast cancer. Clones were read by immunoSEQ multiplex PCR, and TCRdb kept only the in-frame ones, dropping some. Altogether 20,000 to 30,000 clones are present, approximately 84% being singletons, with the ten largest covering 2% to 2.5%. Sequences were derived from lymph node tissue, sampled before IRX-2 immunotherapy. Receptors originate from a human donor with breast cancer. Each CDR3 is given with its conserved first and last residue. Each record gives: D gene, V gene, J gene, clone size, CDR3 DNA, CDR3 protein. A D gene is named only where the DNA matches it firmly. Size is stated for part of the rows, as once, few or many counts, or as a class when the clone is expanded.

D: NA
V: TRBV6-8
J: TRBJ1-2
size: NA
DNA: TGTGCCAGCAGTTATCGGGCAGGGATCCAAAACTATGGCTACACCTTC
CDR3: CASSYRAGIQNYGYTF

D: NA
V: TRBV7-8
J: TRBJ2-1
size: NA
DNA: TGTGCCAGCAGCTCATGGACAGCCCCCTACAATGAGCAGTTCTTC
CDR3: CASSSWTAPYNEQFF

D: NA
V: TRBV30
J: TRBJ1-3
size: NA
DNA: TGTGCCTGGAGTGTCCCCTCTGGAAACACCATATATTTT
CDR3: CAWSVPSGNTIYF

D: NA
V: TRBV23-1
J: TRBJ1-1
size: NA
DNA: TGCGCCAGCAGCCAAGCTAGGGACACTGAAGCTTTCTTT
CDR3: CASSQARDTEAFF

D: TRBD2
V: TRBV14
J: TRBJ2-3
size: NA
DNA: TGTGCCAGCAGCCAAATAGCGGGGGGCGGCACAGATACGCAGTATTTT
CDR3: CASSQIAGGGTDTQYF

D: NA
V: TRBV14
J: TRBJ1-2
size: NA
DNA: TGTGCCAGCAGCCAAACTACTAGCCGTCAAACCTATGGCTACACCTTC
CDR3: CASSQTTSRQTYGYTF

D: TRBD1
V: TRBV28
J: TRBJ1-1
size: NA
DNA: TGTGCCAGCAGCAAGACAGGGCCCACTGAAGCTTTCTTT
CDR3: CASSKTGPTEAFF

D: NA
V: TRBV5-1
J: TRBJ1-5
size: NA
DNA: TGCGCCAGCAGCTTGGAGGGCTACGGGAATCAGCCCCAGCATTTT
CDR3: CASSLEGYGNQPQHF

D: NA
V: TRBV5-1
J: TRBJ1-6
size: NA
DNA: TGCGCCAGCAGCTTATCCGGGGGCAGGGCTTTTGGGTCACCCCTCCACTTT
CDR3: CASSLSGGRAFGSPLHF

D: TRBD2
V: TRBV19
J: TRBJ2-6
size: NA
DNA: TGTGCCAGTAGTGCTACCGGGAGGCCGTCTGGGGCCAACGTCCTGACTTTC
CDR3: CASSATGRPSGANVLTF

D: TRBD1
V: TRBV6-8
J: TRBJ1-2
size: NA
DNA: TGTGCCAGCAGAAGTAAATCCGGGACAGGGGACTATGGCTACACCTTC
CDR3: CASRSKSGTGDYGYTF

D: NA
V: TRBV12-5
J: TRBJ1-3
size: NA
DNA: TGTGCCAGCGGGACGGGGCCGTTCTCTGGAAACACCATATATTTT
CDR3: CASGTGPFSGNTIYF

D: NA
V: TRBV6-8
J: TRBJ2-7
size: NA
DNA: TGTGCCAGCAGAACCGCGGACGTCCCGGGGTACGAGCAGTACTTC
CDR3: CASRTADVPGYEQYF

D: TRBD2
V: TRBV27
J: TRBJ2-4
size: NA
DNA: TGTGCCAGCAGTTCTAGCGGGGGGCGGAACATTCAGTACTTC
CDR3: CASSSSGGRNIQYF

D: TRBD1
V: TRBV23-1
J: TRBJ2-7
size: few
DNA: TGCGCCAGCAGCTTGCAGTGGACAGGGCCTTACGAGCAGTACTTC
CDR3: CASSLQWTGPYEQYF

D: NA
V: TRBV18
J: TRBJ1-6
size: NA
DNA: TGTGCCAGCTCACCATCACAGGCTCACTATAATTCACCCCTCCACTTT
CDR3: CASSPSQAHYNSPLHF

D: NA
V: TRBV28
J: TRBJ1-6
size: NA
DNA: TGTGCCAGCACGATTAGAGGACTTTCAAGCGGTTCACCCCTCCACTTT
CDR3: CASTIRGLSSGSPLHF

D: NA
V: TRBV5-1
J: TRBJ1-2
size: NA
DNA: TGCGCCAGCAGCTTGGTGGGAGGGAAGGAGGATGGCTACACCTTC
CDR3: CASSLVGGKEDGYTF

D: NA
V: TRBV5-1
J: TRBJ2-5
size: NA
DNA: TGCGCCAGCAGCTTTTCGGGGTCCCAACAAGGAGAGACCCAGTACTTC
CDR3: CASSFSGSQQGETQYF

D: TRBD1
V: TRBV6-8
J: TRBJ1-5
size: NA
DNA: TGTGCCAGCAGTATAAGGACAGGGAATCAGCCCCAGCATTTT
CDR3: CASSIRTGNQPQHF

D: TRBD1
V: TRBV19
J: TRBJ2-7
size: few
DNA: TGTGCCAGTAGTCCCCAGGGGGCTGGCGAGCAGTACTTC
CDR3: CASSPQGAGEQYF

D: NA
V: TRBV6-8
J: TRBJ1-6
size: NA
DNA: TGTGCCAGTAAGGGATTCTCCTATAATTCACCCCTCCACTTT
CDR3: CASKGFSYNSPLHF

D: NA
V: TRBV23-1
J: TRBJ1-1
size: once
DNA: TGCGCCAGCAGCCAAGATGCCCCCCAGGCTGCCCGTAAGAACACTGAAGCTTTCTTT
CDR3: CASSQDAPQAARKNTEAFF

D: TRBD1
V: TRBV11-3
J: TRBJ1-2
size: few
DNA: TGTGCCAGCAGCTTGGCAGTCGGACAGGGGACGCATGGCTACACCTTC
CDR3: CASSLAVGQGTHGYTF

D: NA
V: TRBV29-1
J: TRBJ1-2
size: NA
DNA: TGCAGCGTTCGACTTGATAACTATGGCTACACCTTC
CDR3: CSVRLDNYGYTF

D: TRBD2
V: TRBV11-3
J: TRBJ2-1
size: NA
DNA: TGTGCCAGCAGCTTTAAGCGGGGGCCAGGCGATGAGCAGTTCTTC
CDR3: CASSFKRGPGDEQFF

D: NA
V: TRBV6-8
J: TRBJ1-4
size: NA
DNA: TGTGCCAGCAGTCTCATCCCGATTGCTAGTCAAACTAATGAAAAACTGTTTTTT
CDR3: CASSLIPIASQTNEKLFF

D: NA
V: TRBV11-3
J: TRBJ1-2
size: NA
DNA: TGTGCCAGCAGCTTATGGACAGCAGGCTATGGCTACACCTTC
CDR3: CASSLWTAGYGYTF

D: TRBD1
V: TRBV10-1
J: TRBJ2-4
size: NA
DNA: TGCGCCAGCAGGGGACAGTTAGCCAAAAACATTCAGTACTTC
CDR3: CASRGQLAKNIQYF

D: NA
V: TRBV11-3
J: TRBJ2-3
size: NA
DNA: TGTGCCAGCAGCCCCTCCCAGGGTATCACAGATACGCAGTATTTT
CDR3: CASSPSQGITDTQYF

D: NA
V: TRBV5-1
J: TRBJ1-2
size: NA
DNA: TGCGCCAGCAGCTTAAACAGAAATTCCTATGGCTACACCTTC
CDR3: CASSLNRNSYGYTF

D: NA
V: TRBV6-8
J: TRBJ1-4
size: NA
DNA: NA
CDR3: CASSTSVMGNEKLFF

D: NA
V: TRBV6-8
J: TRBJ2-7
size: NA
DNA: TGTGCCATCAAGGGTGAGGGCCCCTACGAGCAGTACTTC
CDR3: CAIKGEGPYEQYF

D: TRBD1
V: TRBV6-8
J: TRBJ1-5
size: NA
DNA: TGTGCCAGCGTTTCTTCGGGACAGGCAAGGGATCAGCCCCAGCATTTT
CDR3: CASVSSGQARDQPQHF

D: NA
V: TRBV19
J: TRBJ1-5
size: few
DNA: TGTGCCAGTACTAGGACAATTATTCTTAGCAATCAGCCCCAGCATTTT
CDR3: CASTRTIILSNQPQHF

D: NA
V: TRBV23-1
J: TRBJ1-4
size: few
DNA: TGCGCCAGCAGCCAACCCGACAGGAACGGTGAAAAACTGTTTTTT
CDR3: CASSQPDRNGEKLFF